The 2 T cell receptor beta chains below come from one sample, sequenced in a study of sequential checkpoint blockade in melanoma. Some clones are missing from TCRdb's copy, which holds only in-frame ones; the method was immunoSEQ multiplex PCR. The sample shows under 15,000 clones, roughly 80% of them seen only once. Treatment specified: randomized to nivolumab then ipilimumab (arm A) or the reverse (arm B). The input for sequencing was CD8+ T cells sorted from blood (inferred from file names), taken from a patient given nivolumab and ipilimumab in sequence. These receptors were obtained from a human donor with melanoma.

V is TRBV7-6 and J is TRBJ1-1; TRBD1 matches at 7 bases. With 1 base clipped from V and 1 base from J, the junction kept 3 bases outside the gene matches. Germline loops: CDR1 SGHVS, CDR2 FNYEAQ. This CDR3 is 15 amino acids long. For the CDR3, the DNA is TGTGCCAGCAGCTTAGGAGGGACAGCGAACACTGAAGCTTTCTTT. Translation gives CASSLGGTANTEAFF.

The rearrangement joins TRBV7-2 to TRBJ1-6, with a weak D call TRBD1 (6 bases). The CDR3 sequence is 14 residues long. CDR1 is SGHTA, CDR2 FQGNSA, per germline. Trimming removed 5 bases at V and 6 bases at J, with 11 bases between. The CDR3 bases are TGTGCCAGCAGCCCCGGACAGCGTAATTCACCCCTCCACTTT. Protein product: CASSPGQRNSPLHF.